Detailed here is one TCR beta chain. The antigen remains unidentified. To make TCR beta libraries, researchers used iRepertoire HTBI primers and Arm-PCR of CDR3 regions. TCRdb re-analysed the multiplex PCR reads in MiXCR, keeping a single row per CDR3 protein. The repertoire holds 300,000 or so distinct CDR3 sequences, with roughly a fifth as singletons. This record belongs to a study of regulatory T cells in long-lasting Graves disease. Study-level information: The definition of persistent Graves' disease was over 5 years of antithyroid drugs with positive TSH receptor antibodies.

Time point here: persistent/refractory GD, antithyroid drugs over 5 years with positive TRAb. The TCR library used RNA extracted from PBMCs. Graves' disease diagnoses used American Thyroid Association guidelines. CDR1 is KGHSH and CDR2 is LQKENI in the germline V gene. V lost 6 bases to trimming and J lost 7 bases, with 19 bases between them. The CDR3 loop spans 14 amino acids. Study-wide results and limits: There was favoring of TRBV28, TRBJ1-2 and TRBJ2-5 in persistent disease.

This TCR was sampled from a female donor with Graves disease. The genes are TRBV18 and TRBJ2-7, with a tentative D call TRBD2 (6 bases). This material consisted of peripheral blood mononuclear cells (PBMCs), taken when the disease was refractory, from a patient treated with antithyroid drugs. CDR3 coding DNA: TGTGCCAGCTCCCCCGGACTTCGGGCGGGGGAGCAGTACTTC. It encodes CASSPGLRAGEQYF.